What follows describes a single TCR beta chain. These data originate in a study of PD-1 blockade in classical Hodgkin lymphoma. Every patient relapsed after autologous stem cell transplantation, and brentuximab vedotin exposure varied. The data were produced by immunoSEQ multiplex PCR, yet TCRdb's version contains in-frame clones alone and is incomplete. The repertoire holds roughly 34,000 clones, with approximately 82% as singletons. Trimming cost V 4 bases and J 2 bases, with 16 bases left between them. There are 16 residues in the CDR3. Germline-derived CDR1 and CDR2 are SGHAT and FQDESV (reference sequence).

The chain couples TRBV11-1 to TRBJ2-3, with D perhaps matching TRBD1 (6 bases). This sequence originates from a human donor with classical Hodgkin lymphoma. The sequencing used peripheral blood mononuclear cells (PBMCs), collected before the second cycle of nivolumab. CDR3 protein: CASSYSRGGNTDTQYF. In DNA form, the CDR3 reads TGTGCCAGCAGCTATTCTAGAGGGGGAAACACAGATACGCAGTATTTT.